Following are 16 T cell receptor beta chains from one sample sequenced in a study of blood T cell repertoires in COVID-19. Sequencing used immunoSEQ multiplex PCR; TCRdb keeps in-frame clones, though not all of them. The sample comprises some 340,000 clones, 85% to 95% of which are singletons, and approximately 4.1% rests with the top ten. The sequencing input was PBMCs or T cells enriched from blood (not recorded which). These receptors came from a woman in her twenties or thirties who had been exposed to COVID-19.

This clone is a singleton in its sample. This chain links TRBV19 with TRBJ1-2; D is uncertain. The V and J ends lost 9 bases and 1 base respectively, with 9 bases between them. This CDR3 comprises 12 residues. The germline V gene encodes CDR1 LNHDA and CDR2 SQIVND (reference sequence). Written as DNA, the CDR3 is TGTGCCAGCGAGGGCATTAACTATGGCTACACCTTC. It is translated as CASEGINYGYTF.

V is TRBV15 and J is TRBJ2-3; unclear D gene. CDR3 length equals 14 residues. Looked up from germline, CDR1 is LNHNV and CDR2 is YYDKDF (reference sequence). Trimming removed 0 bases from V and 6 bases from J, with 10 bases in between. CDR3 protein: CATSRDGPSDTQYF. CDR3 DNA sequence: TGTGCCACCAGCAGAGATGGGCCTTCTGATACGCAGTATTTT.

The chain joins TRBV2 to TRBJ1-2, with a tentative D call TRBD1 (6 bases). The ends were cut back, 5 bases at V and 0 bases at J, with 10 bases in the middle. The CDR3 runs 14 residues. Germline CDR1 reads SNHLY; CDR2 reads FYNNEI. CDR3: CASSLQGSNYGYTF. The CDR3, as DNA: TGTGCCAGCAGTCTACAGGGATCTAACTATGGCTACACCTTC.

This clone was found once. The CDR3 loop reads CAWRPVPSTYNEQFF. The CDR3 nucleotides read TGTGCCTGGAGACCGGTCCCTTCTACCTACAATGAGCAGTTCTTC. V and J are TRBV30 and TRBJ2-1; D call uncertain. Trimming took 3 bases from V and 2 from J, leaving 14 bases between them. Germline CDR1 reads GTSNPN; CDR2 reads SVGIG (reference sequence). This CDR3 region has 15 residues.

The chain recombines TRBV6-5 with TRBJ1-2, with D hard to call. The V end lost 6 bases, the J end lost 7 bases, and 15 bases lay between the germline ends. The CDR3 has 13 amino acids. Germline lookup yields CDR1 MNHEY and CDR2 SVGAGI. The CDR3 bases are TGTGCCAGCAGCCGGTCGGAGGGCCGTGGCTACACCTTC. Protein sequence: CASSRSEGRGYTF.

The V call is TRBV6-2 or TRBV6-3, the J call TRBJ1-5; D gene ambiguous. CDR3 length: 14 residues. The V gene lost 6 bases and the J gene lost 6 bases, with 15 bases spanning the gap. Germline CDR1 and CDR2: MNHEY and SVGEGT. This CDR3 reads CASSGHQRVQPQHF. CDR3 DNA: TGTGCCAGCAGCGGCCATCAGAGGGTTCAGCCCCAGCATTTT.

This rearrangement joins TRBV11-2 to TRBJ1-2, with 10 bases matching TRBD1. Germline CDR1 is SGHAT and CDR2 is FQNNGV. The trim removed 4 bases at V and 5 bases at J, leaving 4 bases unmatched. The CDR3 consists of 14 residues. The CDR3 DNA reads TGTGCCAGCAGCTCTGGGGGACAGGGGTATGGCTACACCTTC. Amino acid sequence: CASSSGGQGYGYTF.

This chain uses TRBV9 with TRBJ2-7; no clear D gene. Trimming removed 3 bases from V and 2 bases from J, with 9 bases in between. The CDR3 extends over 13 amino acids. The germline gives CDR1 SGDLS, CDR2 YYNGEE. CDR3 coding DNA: TGTGCCAGCAGCGCCGACAACCCCTACGAGCAGTACTTC. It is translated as CASSADNPYEQYF. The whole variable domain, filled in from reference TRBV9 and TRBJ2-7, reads DSGVTQTPKHLITATGQRVTLRCSPRSGDLSVYWYQQSLDQGLQFLIQYYNGEERAKGNILERFSAQQFPDLHSELNLSSLELGDSALYFCASSADNPYEQYFGPGTRLTVT.

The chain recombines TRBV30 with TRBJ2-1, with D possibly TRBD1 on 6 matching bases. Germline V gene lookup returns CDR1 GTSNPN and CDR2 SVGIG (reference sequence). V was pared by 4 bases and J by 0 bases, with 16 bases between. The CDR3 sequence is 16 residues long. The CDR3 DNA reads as TGTGCCTGGATCGCGGCGGACAGTTCCTCCTACAATGAGCAGTTCTTC. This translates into CAWIAADSSSYNEQFF. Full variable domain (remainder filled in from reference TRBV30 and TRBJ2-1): SQTIHQWPATLVQPVGSPLSLECTVEGTSNPNLYWYRQAAGRGLQLLFYSVGIGQISSEVPQNLSASRPQDRQFILSSKKLLLSDSGFYLCAWIAADSSSYNEQFFGPGTRLTVL.

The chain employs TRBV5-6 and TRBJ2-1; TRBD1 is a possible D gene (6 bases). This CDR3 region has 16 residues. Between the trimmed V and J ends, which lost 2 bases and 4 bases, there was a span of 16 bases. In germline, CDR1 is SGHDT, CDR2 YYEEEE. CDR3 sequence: CASSFGTGPRYNEQFF. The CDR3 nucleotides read TGTGCCAGCAGCTTCGGAACAGGGCCAAGGTACAATGAGCAGTTCTTC.

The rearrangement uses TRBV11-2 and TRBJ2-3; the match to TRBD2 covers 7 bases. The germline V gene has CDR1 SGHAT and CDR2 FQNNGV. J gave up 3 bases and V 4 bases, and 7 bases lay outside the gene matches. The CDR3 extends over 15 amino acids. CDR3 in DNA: TGTGCCAGCAGCTGGAGCGGGGTTGAAACAGATACGCAGTATTTT. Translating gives CASSWSGVETDTQYF.

The CDR3: CSASQAGPQHF. CDR3 nucleotide sequence: TGCAGTGCTTCCCAGGCGGGGCCCCAGCATTTT. The chain is built from TRBV20-1 and TRBJ1-5; D remains unclear. Germline CDR1 DFQATT, CDR2 SNEGSKA (reference sequence). The V end lost 5 bases, the J end lost 9 bases, and 11 bases lay between the germline ends. This CDR3 region has 11 residues.

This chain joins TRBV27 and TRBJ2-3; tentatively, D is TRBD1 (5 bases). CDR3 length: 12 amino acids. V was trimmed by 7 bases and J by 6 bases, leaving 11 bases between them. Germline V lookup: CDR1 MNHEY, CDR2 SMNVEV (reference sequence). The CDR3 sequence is CASTGPRDTQYF. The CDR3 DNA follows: TGTGCCAGCACAGGGCCGAGGGATACGCAGTATTTT.

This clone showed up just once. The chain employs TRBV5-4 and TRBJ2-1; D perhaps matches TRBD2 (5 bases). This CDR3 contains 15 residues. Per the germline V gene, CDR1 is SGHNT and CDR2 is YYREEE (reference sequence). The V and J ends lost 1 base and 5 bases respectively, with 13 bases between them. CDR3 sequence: CASSLKDGMDNEQFF. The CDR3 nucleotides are TGTGCCAGCAGCTTGAAAGACGGGATGGACAATGAGCAGTTCTTC.

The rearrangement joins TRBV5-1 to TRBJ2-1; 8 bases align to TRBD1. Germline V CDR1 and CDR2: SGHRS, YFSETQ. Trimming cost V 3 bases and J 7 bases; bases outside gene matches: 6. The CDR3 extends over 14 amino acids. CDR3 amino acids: CASSSDRGVNEQFF. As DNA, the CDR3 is TGCGCCAGCAGCTCCGACAGGGGAGTGAATGAGCAGTTCTTC.

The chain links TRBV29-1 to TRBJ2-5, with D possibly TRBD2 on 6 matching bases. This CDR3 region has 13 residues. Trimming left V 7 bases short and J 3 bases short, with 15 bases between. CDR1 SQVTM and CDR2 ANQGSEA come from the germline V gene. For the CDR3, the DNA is TGCAGCGCCCGCGGGGTGTCGGAAGAGACCCAGTACTTC. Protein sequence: CSARGVSEETQYF.